The next 24 T cell receptor beta chains were all read from a single sample in a study of control samples from healthy donors and cancer patients. This table comes from immunoSEQ multiplex PCR, and its TCRdb copy is limited to in-frame clones, with some not included. The sample records 85,000 to 90,000 clones, over 75% being singletons. Sequencing was carried out using blood. These receptors were taken from a woman in her forties in good health.

This chain connects TRBV5-4 to TRBJ2-5, with 10 nucleotides matching TRBD2. CDR1 is SGHNT, CDR2 YYREEE, per germline (reference sequence). The CDR3 spans 16 residues. With 4 bases clipped from V and 4 bases from J, the junction kept 10 bases outside the gene matches. CDR3 sequence reads: CASSRSGGAVRETQYF. CDR3 in DNA: TGTGCCAGCAGCAGAAGCGGGGGGGCGGTTCGAGAGACCCAGTACTTC.

The rearrangement uses TRBV10-3 and TRBJ2-1; 9 bases match TRBD1. This CDR3 region has 12 residues. The J segment lost 8 bases and the V segment lost 10 bases, leaving 6 bases of the junction unmatched. Germline CDR1 and CDR2: ENHRY and SYGVKD. The CDR3: CATRDREYEQFF. The DNA of the CDR3 is TGTGCCACTAGGGACAGGGAGTATGAGCAGTTCTTC.

J is TRBJ1-3 and V is TRBV7-7, with TRBD1 matching 10 bases. CDR1 and CDR2 (germline): SSHAT, FNYEAQ (reference sequence). The CDR3 has 17 amino acids. The trim removed 2 bases at V and 2 bases at J, leaving 6 bases unmatched. The CDR3 nucleotides read TGTGCCAGCAGCTTAAACCGCGGACAGGGGGCTGGAAACACCATATATTTT. It translates to CASSLNRGQGAGNTIYF. Complete variable domain (other parts from reference TRBV7-7 and TRBJ1-3): GAGVSQSPRYKVTKRGQDVTLRCDPISSHATLYWYQQALGQGPEFLTYFNYEAQPDKSGLPSDRFSAERPEGSISTLTIQRTEQRDSAMYRCASSLNRGQGAGNTIYFGEGSWLTVV.

The chain is built from TRBV2 and TRBJ2-5; 8 bases align to TRBD1. The V gene end was trimmed by 1 base and the J gene end by 5 bases; junction bases not matched to a gene: 6. The CDR3 has 15 residues. CDR1 and CDR2 from the germline V gene are SNHLY and FYNNEI. For the CDR3, the DNA is TGTGCCAGCAGTGAAGAGCCAGGGGGCAGCGAGACCCAGTACTTC. Its protein product is CASSEEPGGSETQYF. The whole variable domain, remainder taken from reference TRBV2 and TRBJ2-5, is EPEVTQTPSHQVTQMGQEVILRCVPISNHLYFYWYRQILGQKVEFLVSFYNNEISEKSEIFDDQFSVERPDGSNFTLKIRSTKLEDSAMYFCASSEEPGGSETQYFGPGTRLLVL.

CDR3 sequence: CASSLERVGGYTF. In nucleotides, the CDR3 is TGTGCCAGCAGCTTGGAAAGGGTTGGGGGCTACACCTTC. The genes are TRBV5-6 and TRBJ1-2; no clear D. Germline V gene data show CDR1 as SGHDT and CDR2 as YYEEEE. V was pared by 0 bases and J by 8 bases, with 11 bases between. The CDR3 runs to 13 residues.

This chain links TRBV9 with TRBJ2-2; either TRBD1 or TRBD2 may fit D (5 bases each). Trimming cost V 2 bases and J 7 bases, with 9 bases left between them. The V gene's germline CDR1 is SGDLS and CDR2 YYNGEE. This CDR3 is 13 amino acids long. The CDR3 DNA reads TGTGCCAGCAGCGTGGGGACGTACGGGGAGCTGTTTTTT. Its protein is CASSVGTYGELFF.

The chain has TRBV29-1 and TRBJ1-3; D is ambiguous. The CDR3 sequence is 12 residues long. Trimming cost V 7 bases and J 0 bases, with 7 bases left between them. CDR1 SQVTM and CDR2 ANQGSEA come from the germline V gene. This CDR3 reads CSGQSSGNTIYF. Here the CDR3 DNA reads TGCAGCGGGCAGTCCTCTGGAAACACCATATATTTT.

This CDR3 is CASGQLPSTDTQYF. The DNA for the CDR3 is TGCGCCAGCGGACAGCTCCCTAGCACAGATACGCAGTATTTT. V usage is TRBV5-1 and J usage is TRBJ2-3; D is possibly TRBD1 (6 bases). The CDR3 extends over 14 amino acids. Trimming cost V 7 bases and J 0 bases, with 12 bases left between them. CDR1 is SGHRS, CDR2 YFSETQ, per germline.

The chain links TRBV30 to TRBJ2-1; TRBD1 aligns across 10 bases. Losses at the gene ends were 8 bases for V and 4 bases for J; bases not matched to a gene: 20. The CDR3 has 18 residues. Germline V gene data show CDR1 as GTSNPN and CDR2 as SVGIG (reference sequence). The CDR3 protein is CAGIFTTRDRGSYNEQFF. CDR3 bases: TGTGCCGGAATCTTTACTACCCGGGACAGGGGATCGTACAATGAGCAGTTCTTC.

This clone was picked up a small number of times. This chain uses TRBV19 with TRBJ2-1; D might be TRBD2 (6 bases). This CDR3 is built from 15 residues. With 5 bases removed from V and 7 bases from J, the gap between germline ends came to 18 bases. CDR1 and CDR2 from the germline V gene are LNHDA and SQIVND (reference sequence). CDR3 DNA: TGTGCCAGTAGTGGGAGGCGGGGAACGGCGAATGAGCAGTTCTTC. Translated: CASSGRRGTANEQFF.

This clone was seen a single time. The rearrangement links TRBV11-3 to TRBJ2-5, with D hard to call. Germline V gene lookup returns CDR1 SGHNT and CDR2 YENEEA. This CDR3 contains 13 residues. Trimming stripped 5 bases from V and 4 bases from J, with 11 bases between. The CDR3: CASSRSPTETQYF. CDR3 nucleotides: TGTGCCAGCAGCCGATCCCCTACAGAGACCCAGTACTTC.

This clone was observed once. The rearrangement links TRBV27 to TRBJ2-1, with 7 bases aligning to TRBD1. Germline-derived CDR1 and CDR2 are MNHEY and SMNVEV (reference sequence). The CDR3 has 16 residues. The junction had 11 bases not matched to a gene; V was cut back by 6 bases and J by 3 bases. For the CDR3, the DNA is TGTGCCAGCAGGACTGGACAGGCCCTAATCTACAATGAGCAGTTCTTC. This encodes CASRTGQALIYNEQFF.

The CDR3 nucleotides are TGTGCCAGCTACAACCCGGGACAGGGATCCGGGGAGCTGTTTTTT. The encoded protein is CASYNPGQGSGELFF. V is TRBV19 and J is TRBJ2-2; 9 nucleotides match TRBD1. Germline V CDR1 and CDR2: LNHDA, SQIVND (reference sequence). The junction had 11 bases not matched to a gene; V was cut back by 9 bases and J by 6 bases. The CDR3 consists of 15 residues.

This chain joins TRBV30 and TRBJ1-2; D is unresolved. CDR3 length: 10 residues. CDR1 is GTSNPN, CDR2 SVGIG, per germline (reference sequence). Trimming removed 8 bases at V and 4 bases at J, with 8 bases between. CDR3 sequence: CAAAVYGYTF. The CDR3 region has the DNA TGTGCCGCGGCAGTCTATGGCTACACCTTC.

The chain uses TRBV6-5 and TRBJ1-4; 8 nucleotides align to TRBD1. CDR3 size: 13 residues. Unmatched junction bases numbered 9, after V lost 5 bases and J lost 13 bases. The V gene's germline CDR1 is MNHEY and CDR2 SVGAGI. The CDR3 coding sequence is TGTGCCAGCAGTCGAAACTCAGGGGGCATACTGTTTTTT. It encodes CASSRNSGGILFF.

This clone was counted a single time. This chain uses TRBV5-1 with TRBJ2-7; 13 nucleotides match TRBD2. CDR3 size: 17 residues. The junction had 6 bases not matched to a gene; V was cut back by 3 bases and J by 0 bases. CDR1 SGHRS and CDR2 YFSETQ come from the germline V gene. The CDR3 DNA reads TGCGCCAGCAGCTATGGACTAGCGGGGGCCGACTCCTACGAGCAGTACTTC. Translated: CASSYGLAGADSYEQYF.

The chain recombines TRBV9 with TRBJ1-1; D is undetermined. The germline V and J ends were trimmed by 0 bases and 0 bases, with 6 bases remaining between them. CDR1 SGDLS and CDR2 YYNGEE come from the germline V gene. The CDR3 has 14 residues. The CDR3 sequence: CASSVGRMNTEAFF. The CDR3 DNA is TGTGCCAGCAGCGTAGGGCGGATGAACACTGAAGCTTTCTTT.

This clone turned up a few times. V and J are TRBV20-1 and TRBJ2-5, with TRBD2 matching over 11 bases. In germline, CDR1 is DFQATT, CDR2 SNEGSKA (reference sequence). V shed 3 bases and J 3 bases; nucleotides not matched to a gene: 6. The CDR3 sequence is 15 residues long. The CDR3: CSASYGTSGKETQYF. The CDR3 DNA is TGCAGTGCTAGTTACGGGACTAGCGGAAAAGAGACCCAGTACTTC.

The genes are TRBV7-9 and TRBJ1-4; TRBD1 agrees at 8 bases. This CDR3 contains 17 residues. The junction had 6 bases not matched to a gene; V was cut back by 3 bases and J by 0 bases. Germline CDR1 SEHNR, CDR2 FQNEAQ (reference sequence). CDR3 loop: CASSFGTGRATNEKLFF. The CDR3 nucleotides are TGTGCCAGCAGCTTCGGGACAGGCCGTGCAACTAATGAAAAACTGTTTTTT.

The chain combines TRBV10-3 with TRBJ1-2; D is unresolved. Trimming left V 6 bases short and J 8 bases short, with 13 bases between. CDR3 length: 12 residues. Germline assignment: CDR1 ENHRY and CDR2 SYGVKD. Here the CDR3 DNA reads TGTGCCATCAGCCCGACCGAGGGCGGCTACACCTTC. Residues: CAISPTEGGYTF.

This chain links TRBV10-3 with TRBJ1-2; 7 bases map to TRBD1. The J segment lost 4 bases and the V segment lost 3 bases, leaving 5 bases of the junction unmatched. The CDR3 is 14 amino acids. The germline gives CDR1 ENHRY, CDR2 SYGVKD. DNA for the CDR3: TGTGCCATCAGTGAACTGACAGGGTTCTATGGCTACACCTTC. As protein: CAISELTGFYGYTF.

V is TRBV7-2 and J is TRBJ1-6, with a weak D call TRBD1 (6 bases). The germline gives CDR1 SGHTA, CDR2 FQGNSA. The CDR3 has 14 amino acids. Trimming left V 6 bases short and J 7 bases short, with 13 bases between. The CDR3 loop is CASSVGQKNSPLHF. As DNA, the CDR3 is TGTGCCAGCAGTGTCGGACAGAAAAATTCACCCCTCCACTTT. Drawing the rest from reference TRBV7-2 and TRBJ1-6, the complete variable domain is GAGVSQSPSNKVTEKGKDVELRCDPISGHTALYWYRQSLGQGLEFLIYFQGNSAPDKSGLPSDRFSAERTGGSVSTLTIQRTQQEDSAVYLCASSVGQKNSPLHFGNGTRLTVT.

V gene TRBV10-3 combines with J gene TRBJ1-5, with D possibly matching TRBD1 (5 bases). The germline CDR1 and CDR2 sequences are ENHRY and SYGVKD. The CDR3 extends over 15 amino acids. The germline V and J ends were trimmed by 6 bases and 3 bases, with 15 bases remaining between them. This CDR3 reads CAISGGTGPNQPQHF. The CDR3 DNA reads as TGTGCCATCAGCGGGGGGACGGGGCCCAATCAGCCCCAGCATTTT.

As regards this clone: At one of its ends the junction is not consistent with the germline gene, which may arise from a read error. The chain links TRBV20-1 to TRBJ1-5; D gene uncertain. CDR1 DFQATT and CDR2 SNEGSKA come from the germline V gene (reference sequence). The CDR3 is made up of 15 amino acids. The CDR3: CSASNGRQANRPQHF. For the CDR3, the DNA is TGCAGTGCTAGTAACGGTCGCCAAGCTAATCGGCCCCAGCATTTT.